These T cell receptor beta chains were read from a single sample in a study of blood T cell repertoires in COVID-19. Some clones are missing from TCRdb's copy, which holds only in-frame ones; the method was immunoSEQ multiplex PCR. The sample includes 70,000 to 90,000 clones, over 65% seen only once; the top ten take roughly 18%. Sequencing used peripheral blood. These receptors all stem from a woman older than 75 with acute or convalescent COVID-19. The CDR3 runs from the conserved cysteine through the conserved F or W. A D gene is named only where the DNA matches it firmly. Clone size is shown for a subset of rows, as once, few, many or a class of expanded clone.

>TRBJ1-4|.|TRBD1|TRBV2
TGTGCCAGCGGAGGGACAGGGGTCTCTAATGAAAAACTGTTTTTT
CASGGTGVSNEKLFF
>TRBJ1-5|.|.|TRBV12-3/TRBV12-4
TGTGCCAGCAGTTTTGGGGGCGGACAGCCCCAGCATTTT
CASSFGGGQPQHF
>TRBJ2-1|.|.|TRBV7-7
TGTGCCAGCAGCCCGGGGGGCGGGCTTTCCAATGAGCAGTTCTTC
CASSPGGGLSNEQFF
>TRBJ1-1|.|TRBD1|TRBV7-6
TGTGCCAGCAGCTTAGTTGGGGGACAGATCACTGAAGCTTTCTTT
CASSLVGGQITEAFF
>TRBJ1-2|.|TRBD1|TRBV3-1/TRBV3-2
TGTGCCAGCAGCCAACGGGGACAGGGGAACTATGGCTACACCTTC
CASSQRGQGNYGYTF
>TRBJ2-2|.|TRBD2|TRBV5-4
TGTGCCAGCAGCTTGCGCGGGAGCAGGGCCGGGGAGCTGTTTTTT
CASSLRGSRAGELFF
>TRBJ1-2|.|TRBD1|TRBV4-2
TGTGCCAGCAGCCAAGCCGGGACAGGGTTTGGCTACACCTTC
CASSQAGTGFGYTF
>TRBJ2-7|once|.|TRBV19
TGTGCCACCTCTAGGGGCGTCAGGTCCTACGAGCAGTACTTC
CATSRGVRSYEQYF
>TRBJ2-7|.|.|TRBV11-3
TGTGCCAGCAGCTCCGGGACTGACACCTACGAGCAGTACTTC
CASSSGTDTYEQYF
>TRBJ1-5|.|.|TRBV9
TGTGCCAGCAGCGCCGACTCCCACATCAATCAGCCCCAGCATTTT
CASSADSHINQPQHF
>TRBJ1-1|.|.|TRBV30
TGTGCCTGGACAGGGCGGAACACTGAAGCTTTCTTT
CAWTGRNTEAFF
>TRBJ1-5|.|.|TRBV5-4
TGTGCCAGCAACAGCCCAAATCAGCCCCAGCATTTT
CASNSPNQPQHF
>TRBJ2-7|.|.|TRBV6-5
TGTGCCAGCAGTCGAACAGGGTCCTCCTACGAGCAGTACTTC
CASSRTGSSYEQYF
>TRBJ2-2|.|.|TRBV6-5
TGTGCCAGCAGTTCCCCCGCGCGGGCGGACGGGGAGCTGTTTTTT
CASSSPARADGELFF
>TRBJ2-3|.|.|TRBV19
TGTGCCAGTACCACCAGGGCAGGGGCACACACAGATACGCAGTATTTT
CASTTRAGAHTDTQYF
>TRBJ1-2|.|.|TRBV6-5
TGTGCCAGCACCGGACCCGGGGCTAACTATGGCTACACCTTC
CASTGPGANYGYTF
>TRBJ2-1|many|TRBD1|TRBV2
TGTGCCAGCATTATCACAGGGGGCGGCGGGGAGCAGTTCTTC
CASIITGGGGEQFF
>TRBJ2-3|.|TRBD2|TRBV6-1
TGTGCCAGCAGTGAATCGGGGGGTCGGGGAGATACGCAGTATTTT
CASSESGGRGDTQYF
>TRBJ2-1|.|.|TRBV29-1
TGCAGCGTTGGGCGCGGATCCTCGTACAATGAGCAGTTCTTC
CSVGRGSSYNEQFF
>TRBJ2-1|.|.|TRBV5-6
TGTGCCAGCAGCTTAGAATTTCGAAGCGAGCGGTACAATGAGCAGTTCTTC
CASSLEFRSERYNEQFF
>TRBJ1-1|once|TRBD1|TRBV5-1
TGCGCCAGCAGCCGGGAGGGGGCGCGGAGTGAAGCTTTCTTT
CASSREGARSEAFF
>TRBJ2-7|.|.|TRBV19
TGTGCCAGTAGTATCGGCAGGGGTTCCTACGAGCAGTACTTC
CASSIGRGSYEQYF
>TRBJ2-3|.|TRBD2|TRBV6-1
TGTGCCAGCAGTGTCCTCGGGACTAGCGGGGATGTGACAGATACGCAGTATTTT
CASSVLGTSGDVTDTQYF
>TRBJ2-5|.|.|TRBV11-2
TGTGCCAGCAGCACCGGGACACACCAAGGCGCAGAGACCCAGTACTTC
CASSTGTHQGAETQYF
>TRBJ2-2|.|TRBD1|TRBV25-1
TGTGCCAGCAGTGAATTAGGGACAGGGTACACCGGGGAGCTGTTTTTT
CASSELGTGYTGELFF
>TRBJ1-5|.|TRBD1|TRBV28
TGTGCCAGCAGTACACAGGGGTCAGGGCAGCCCCAGCATTTT
CASSTQGSGQPQHF
>TRBJ1-2|.|TRBD1|TRBV5-1
TGCGCCAGCAGCTGGACAGGCGAACCCAACTATGGCTACACCTTC
CASSWTGEPNYGYTF
>TRBJ2-5|.|TRBD2|TRBV4-2
TGTGCCAGCAGCCACCAACGACTTAGCGGGGCCCAAGAGACCCAGTACTTC
CASSHQRLSGAQETQYF
>TRBJ1-2|.|TRBD1|TRBV12-5
TGTGCTAGTGGCCCTATCCGGGACAGGTCGACTAACTATGGCTACACCTTC
CASGPIRDRSTNYGYTF
>TRBJ1-2|.|.|TRBV27
TGTGCCAGCCGGCAGGGGTTTGGCTACACCTTC
CASRQGFGYTF
>TRBJ2-1|.|TRBD2|TRBV11-3
TGTGCCAGCAGCTTAGTCTCCAGAGCGGGAGGGCCACTTGTTGAGCAGTTCTTC
CASSLVSRAGGPLVEQFF
>TRBJ1-6|.|.|TRBV7-8
TGTGCCAGCAGCTTAGGACAGGTTAATTCACCCCTCCACTTT
CASSLGQVNSPLHF
>TRBJ1-5|.|TRBD1|TRBV6-5
TGTGCCAGCAGTAGACAGGGTGGCGATCAGCCCCAGCATTTT
CASSRQGGDQPQHF
>TRBJ2-2|.|TRBD1|TRBV7-9
TGTGCCAGCAGCTTTACAGGGGGCACGGACACCGGGGAGCTGTTTTTT
CASSFTGGTDTGELFF
>TRBJ1-2|.|TRBD1|TRBV29-1
TGCAGCGTTCTACAGGGGGCGGTCTATGGCTACACCTTC
CSVLQGAVYGYTF
>TRBJ1-6|.|TRBD1|TRBV6-5
TGTGCCAGCAGTTACCCCCCGGGACAGGCCAATTCACCCCTCCACTTT
CASSYPPGQANSPLHF
>TRBJ2-5|.|TRBD1|TRBV11-3
TGTGCCAGCAGCTTAGATCAGGTGGGGACAGGCCGCCCCCGAAAGACCCAGTACTTC
CASSLDQVGTGRPRKTQYF
>TRBJ2-2|.|.|TRBV14
TGTGCCAGCAGCCAAGGAGGCACCGGGGAGCTGTTTTTT
CASSQGGTGELFF
>TRBJ1-1|.|TRBD1|TRBV7-8
TGTGCCAGCAGCGGGACAGGGACCGGCCGAGCTTTCTTT
CASSGTGTGRAFF